This is a list of T cell receptor beta chains from one sample in a study of blood T cell repertoires in COVID-19. Sequencing was performed with immunoSEQ multiplex PCR; in TCRdb, only in-frame clones are kept and a portion is missing. The sample carries roughly 100,000 clones, 80% to 85% recorded once. Sequenced input: peripheral blood. All receptors derive from a man at least 80 years old with acute or convalescent COVID-19. CDR3s include the opening cysteine and the closing phenylalanine or tryptophan. A D gene is named only where the DNA matches it firmly. Some rows have no size entry. The others give once, few or many, or a class for an expanded clone.

j_call: TRBJ1-5
clone_size: NA
d_call: NA
v_call: TRBV29-1
cdr3_aa: CSVETGSNQPQHF
cdr3_nt: TGCAGCGTTGAGACAGGTAGCAATCAGCCCCAGCATTTT

j_call: TRBJ1-4
clone_size: NA
d_call: NA
v_call: TRBV2
cdr3_aa: CASSIQGATNEKLFF
cdr3_nt: TGTGCCAGCAGTATACAGGGAGCTACTAATGAAAAACTGTTTTTT

j_call: TRBJ2-2
clone_size: NA
d_call: NA
v_call: TRBV18
cdr3_aa: CASSPGRANTGELFF
cdr3_nt: TGTGCCAGCTCACCGGGCAGGGCGAACACCGGGGAGCTGTTTTTT

j_call: TRBJ2-2
clone_size: NA
d_call: TRBD1
v_call: TRBV7-3
cdr3_aa: CASSSMTGVGTGELFF
cdr3_nt: TGTGCCAGCAGCTCGATGACAGGGGTGGGCACCGGGGAGCTGTTTTTT

j_call: TRBJ2-1
clone_size: NA
d_call: NA
v_call: TRBV15
cdr3_aa: CATSRGAGGEYNEQFF
cdr3_nt: TGTGCCACCAGCAGAGGGGCAGGAGGGGAGTACAATGAGCAGTTCTTC

j_call: TRBJ1-6
clone_size: NA
d_call: NA
v_call: TRBV5-1
cdr3_aa: CASSLGRNNSPLHF
cdr3_nt: TGCGCCAGCAGCTTGGGCAGGAATAATTCACCCCTCCACTTT

j_call: TRBJ2-1
clone_size: NA
d_call: NA
v_call: TRBV5-1
cdr3_aa: CASSLVAGVLDKDEQFF
cdr3_nt: TGCGCCAGCAGCTTGGTGGCAGGGGTGCTGGACAAAGATGAGCAGTTCTTC

j_call: TRBJ2-7
clone_size: NA
d_call: NA
v_call: TRBV11-2
cdr3_aa: CASRRDSYEQYF
cdr3_nt: TGTGCCAGCAGGAGGGATTCCTACGAGCAGTACTTC

j_call: TRBJ2-5
clone_size: NA
d_call: NA
v_call: TRBV2
cdr3_aa: CASKTDKETQYF
cdr3_nt: TGTGCCAGCAAGACGGACAAAGAGACCCAGTACTTC

j_call: TRBJ2-1
clone_size: NA
d_call: NA
v_call: TRBV5-1
cdr3_aa: CASMASSYYNEQFF
cdr3_nt: TGCGCCAGCATGGCTAGCAGTTATTACAATGAGCAGTTCTTC

j_call: TRBJ1-4
clone_size: NA
d_call: TRBD1
v_call: TRBV5-1
cdr3_aa: CASRRGEGQGSWGLFF
cdr3_nt: TGCGCCAGTAGACGGGGAGAGGGACAGGGATCCTGGGGACTGTTTTTT

j_call: TRBJ2-7
clone_size: NA
d_call: NA
v_call: TRBV18
cdr3_aa: CASSPPTKNEQYF
cdr3_nt: TGTGCCAGCTCCCCCCCGACAAAAAACGAGCAGTACTTC

j_call: TRBJ2-3
clone_size: NA
d_call: NA
v_call: TRBV21-1
cdr3_aa: CASSKLSQGSTDTQYF
cdr3_nt: TGTGCCAGCAGCAAATTGTCACAGGGGAGTACAGATACGCAGTATTTT

j_call: TRBJ1-2
clone_size: NA
d_call: TRBD1
v_call: TRBV10-3
cdr3_aa: CAISGTDYGYTF
cdr3_nt: TGTGCCATCAGCGGGACAGACTATGGCTACACCTTC

j_call: TRBJ1-5
clone_size: NA
d_call: NA
v_call: TRBV6-5
cdr3_aa: CASSYSGGDQPQHF
cdr3_nt: TGTGCCAGCAGTTACTCAGGGGGTGATCAGCCCCAGCATTTT

j_call: TRBJ2-3
clone_size: NA
d_call: NA
v_call: TRBV11-2
cdr3_aa: CASSPTGTSTDTQYF
cdr3_nt: TGTGCCAGCAGCCCGACCGGGACTAGCACAGATACGCAGTATTTT

j_call: TRBJ2-7
clone_size: NA
d_call: TRBD2
v_call: TRBV27
cdr3_aa: CASSRRGEGSYEQYF
cdr3_nt: TGTGCCAGCAGTCGCCGCGGGGAGGGATCCTACGAGCAGTACTTC

j_call: TRBJ1-5
clone_size: NA
d_call: TRBD1
v_call: TRBV30
cdr3_aa: CAWSGGQGGQPQHF
cdr3_nt: TGTGCCTGGAGTGGGGGACAGGGCGGGCAGCCCCAGCATTTT

j_call: TRBJ2-3
clone_size: once
d_call: TRBD2
v_call: TRBV5-4
cdr3_aa: CASSSATSGSTDTQYF
cdr3_nt: TGTGCCAGCAGCTCAGCGACTAGCGGTAGCACAGATACGCAGTATTTT

j_call: TRBJ1-5
clone_size: few
d_call: NA
v_call: TRBV28
cdr3_aa: CASRLQGAVWQPQHF
cdr3_nt: TGTGCCAGCAGACTACAAGGGGCGGTATGGCAGCCCCAGCATTTT

j_call: TRBJ2-1
clone_size: NA
d_call: NA
v_call: TRBV9
cdr3_aa: CASSGLLSSYNEQFF
cdr3_nt: TGTGCCAGCAGCGGACTACTTAGCTCCTACAATGAGCAGTTCTTC

j_call: TRBJ2-7
clone_size: NA
d_call: TRBD1
v_call: TRBV10-3
cdr3_aa: CAISESTGASEQYF
cdr3_nt: TGTGCCATCAGTGAGTCGACAGGGGCTAGCGAGCAGTACTTC

j_call: TRBJ2-7
clone_size: NA
d_call: TRBD1
v_call: TRBV18
cdr3_aa: CASSPLDRDLTYEQYF
cdr3_nt: TGTGCCAGCTCACCCCTTGACAGGGACCTCACCTACGAGCAGTACTTC

j_call: TRBJ1-1
clone_size: NA
d_call: TRBD1
v_call: TRBV6-5
cdr3_aa: CASRWDRNTEAFF
cdr3_nt: TGTGCCAGCAGATGGGACAGGAACACTGAAGCTTTCTTT

j_call: TRBJ2-1
clone_size: NA
d_call: NA
v_call: TRBV25-1
cdr3_aa: CASSLNEQFF
cdr3_nt: TGTGCCAGCAGTCTAAATGAGCAGTTCTTC

j_call: TRBJ2-7
clone_size: once
d_call: TRBD1
v_call: TRBV27
cdr3_aa: CASRKQGITDYEQYF
cdr3_nt: TGTGCCAGCAGGAAACAGGGGATTACCGACTACGAGCAGTACTTC

j_call: TRBJ2-2
clone_size: NA
d_call: TRBD1
v_call: TRBV5-1
cdr3_aa: CASSPSSGTGITGELFF
cdr3_nt: TGCGCCAGCAGTCCTTCCTCCGGGACAGGGATCACCGGGGAGCTGTTTTTT

j_call: TRBJ2-3
clone_size: NA
d_call: TRBD2
v_call: TRBV10-3
cdr3_aa: CAAGREGRTDTQYF
cdr3_nt: TGTGCCGCCGGCCGGGAGGGGCGCACAGATACGCAGTATTTT

j_call: TRBJ1-1
clone_size: NA
d_call: TRBD1
v_call: TRBV7-9
cdr3_aa: CASVQGEGTEAFF
cdr3_nt: TGTGCCAGCGTACAGGGGGAGGGTACTGAAGCTTTCTTT

j_call: TRBJ1-5
clone_size: NA
d_call: TRBD1
v_call: TRBV28
cdr3_aa: CASIESGRGSQPQHF
cdr3_nt: TGTGCCAGCATCGAAAGCGGCAGGGGGTCCCAGCCCCAGCATTTT

j_call: TRBJ2-5
clone_size: NA
d_call: TRBD2
v_call: TRBV3-1/TRBV3-2
cdr3_aa: CASSPFRRGRAEETQYF
cdr3_nt: TGTGCCAGCAGCCCTTTCCGCCGCGGGAGGGCCGAAGAGACCCAGTACTTC

j_call: TRBJ1-1
clone_size: NA
d_call: NA
v_call: TRBV5-4
cdr3_aa: CASSFVGRTEAFF
cdr3_nt: TGTGCCAGCAGCTTCGTAGGGAGGACTGAAGCTTTCTTT

j_call: TRBJ2-7
clone_size: NA
d_call: TRBD2
v_call: TRBV7-3
cdr3_aa: CASSLGPGGLREQYF
cdr3_nt: TGTGCCAGCAGCTTGGGCCCGGGAGGACTACGCGAGCAGTACTTC

j_call: TRBJ2-3
clone_size: NA
d_call: NA
v_call: TRBV9
cdr3_aa: CASSVGGGIAADTQYF
cdr3_nt: TGTGCCAGCAGCGTAGGAGGGGGAATCGCGGCAGATACGCAGTATTTT

j_call: TRBJ1-3
clone_size: NA
d_call: NA
v_call: TRBV7-9
cdr3_aa: CASSSWERENTIYF
cdr3_nt: TGTGCCAGCAGCTCCTGGGAGCGTGAAAACACCATATATTTT

j_call: TRBJ1-5
clone_size: NA
d_call: TRBD1
v_call: TRBV3-1/TRBV3-2
cdr3_aa: CASSQNRGVNQPQHF
cdr3_nt: TGTGCCAGCAGCCAAAACAGGGGAGTGAATCAGCCCCAGCATTTT

j_call: TRBJ2-7
clone_size: NA
d_call: NA
v_call: TRBV6-2/TRBV6-3
cdr3_aa: CASSLQGYEQYF
cdr3_nt: TGTGCCAGCAGTTTACAGGGCTACGAGCAGTACTTC

j_call: TRBJ1-1
clone_size: NA
d_call: NA
v_call: TRBV27
cdr3_aa: CASSSGLLNTEAFF
cdr3_nt: TGTGCCAGCAGTTCTGGCCTTCTTAACACTGAAGCTTTCTTT

j_call: TRBJ2-7
clone_size: NA
d_call: TRBD1
v_call: TRBV5-1
cdr3_aa: CASSPRGQGYYEQYF
cdr3_nt: TGCGCCAGCAGCCCCCGGGGACAGGGCTACTACGAGCAGTACTTC

j_call: TRBJ2-1
clone_size: many
d_call: NA
v_call: TRBV18
cdr3_aa: CASSQGLESNEQFF
cdr3_nt: TGTGCCAGCTCACAGGGACTGGAATCAAATGAGCAGTTCTTC

j_call: TRBJ1-2
clone_size: NA
d_call: NA
v_call: TRBV30
cdr3_aa: CAWSWIRAGPYGYTF
cdr3_nt: TGTGCCTGGAGTTGGATAAGGGCAGGGCCCTATGGCTACACCTTC

j_call: TRBJ1-3
clone_size: NA
d_call: TRBD1
v_call: TRBV28
cdr3_aa: CASSLWGQGALAGNTIYF
cdr3_nt: TGTGCCAGCAGTTTATGGGGACAGGGGGCTTTAGCTGGAAACACCATATATTTT

j_call: TRBJ2-3
clone_size: NA
d_call: NA
v_call: TRBV4-3
cdr3_aa: CASSQDPGSDTQYF
cdr3_nt: TGCGCCAGCAGCCAAGATCCGGGTTCGGATACGCAGTATTTT

j_call: TRBJ2-7
clone_size: once
d_call: TRBD2
v_call: TRBV4-1
cdr3_aa: CASSLISGVAYEQYF
cdr3_nt: TGCGCCAGCAGCCTAATTAGCGGGGTTGCTTACGAGCAGTACTTC

j_call: TRBJ2-4
clone_size: NA
d_call: NA
v_call: TRBV28
cdr3_aa: CASSLPQGRNIQYF
cdr3_nt: TGTGCCAGCAGTTTACCGCAGGGGAGAAACATTCAGTACTTC

j_call: TRBJ2-7
clone_size: NA
d_call: NA
v_call: TRBV28
cdr3_aa: CASNTGVYEQYF
cdr3_nt: TGTGCCAGTAACACCGGGGTCTACGAGCAGTACTTC

j_call: TRBJ2-1
clone_size: NA
d_call: TRBD2
v_call: TRBV7-3
cdr3_aa: CASSRTSGAREGQFF
cdr3_nt: TGTGCCAGCAGCAGGACTAGCGGGGCAAGGGAGGGGCAGTTCTTC

j_call: TRBJ2-5
clone_size: NA
d_call: NA
v_call: TRBV29-1
cdr3_aa: CSVEGALPETQYF
cdr3_nt: TGCAGCGTTGAAGGAGCCCTCCCAGAGACCCAGTACTTC

j_call: TRBJ1-3
clone_size: NA
d_call: TRBD1
v_call: TRBV15
cdr3_aa: CATSRVPPRQGAGNTIYF
cdr3_nt: TGTGCCACCAGCAGAGTGCCCCCGAGACAGGGAGCCGGAAACACCATATATTTT

j_call: TRBJ2-6
clone_size: few
d_call: TRBD1
v_call: TRBV28
cdr3_aa: CASTRDRTSGANVLTF
cdr3_nt: TGTGCCAGCACCCGGGACAGAACTTCTGGGGCCAACGTCCTGACTTTC

j_call: TRBJ2-2
clone_size: few
d_call: NA
v_call: TRBV6-6
cdr3_aa: CASSYTGQLNTGELFF
cdr3_nt: TGTGCCAGCAGTTACACTGGACAGCTGAACACCGGGGAGCTGTTTTTT

j_call: TRBJ2-7
clone_size: NA
d_call: TRBD2
v_call: TRBV30
cdr3_aa: CAWSPGLAGDEQYF
cdr3_nt: TGTGCCTGGAGTCCGGGACTAGCGGGAGACGAGCAGTACTTC

j_call: TRBJ2-7
clone_size: few
d_call: TRBD1
v_call: TRBV28
cdr3_aa: CASYRDRGLEQYF
cdr3_nt: TGTGCCAGCTACCGGGACAGGGGGCTTGAGCAGTACTTC

j_call: TRBJ1-1
clone_size: once
d_call: TRBD1
v_call: TRBV5-8
cdr3_aa: CASSFLTGTNTEAFF
cdr3_nt: TGTGCCAGCAGCTTTCTGACAGGGACCAACACTGAAGCTTTCTTT

j_call: TRBJ1-4
clone_size: NA
d_call: NA
v_call: TRBV7-2
cdr3_aa: CASSSWVGANEKLFF
cdr3_nt: TGTGCCAGCAGCTCCTGGGTAGGGGCTAATGAAAAACTGTTTTTT